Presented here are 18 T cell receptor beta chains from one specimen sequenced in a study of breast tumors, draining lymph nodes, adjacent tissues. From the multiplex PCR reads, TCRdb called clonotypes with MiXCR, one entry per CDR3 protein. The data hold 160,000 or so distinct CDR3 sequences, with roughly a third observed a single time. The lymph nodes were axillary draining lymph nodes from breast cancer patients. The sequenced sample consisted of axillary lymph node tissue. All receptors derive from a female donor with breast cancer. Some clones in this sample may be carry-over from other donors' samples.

The CDR3 here is CASSLAQGCEKLFF. In DNA, the CDR3 is TGCGCCAGCAGCTTGGCCCAGGGGTGTGAAAAACTGTTTTTT. The rearrangement links TRBV5-1 to TRBJ1-4; D is perhaps TRBD1 (6 bases). This CDR3 contains 14 residues. Germline-derived CDR1 and CDR2 are SGHRS and YFSETQ. V dropped 0 bases and J dropped 7 bases, with 10 bases sitting between them. Using reference TRBV5-1 and TRBJ1-4 for the parts outside the CDR3, the full variable domain is KAGVTQTPRYLIKTRGQQVTLSCSPISGHRSVSWYQQTPGQGLQFLFEYFSETQRNKGNFPGRFSGRQFSNSRSEMNVSTLELGDSALYLCASSLAQGCEKLFFGSGTQLSVL.

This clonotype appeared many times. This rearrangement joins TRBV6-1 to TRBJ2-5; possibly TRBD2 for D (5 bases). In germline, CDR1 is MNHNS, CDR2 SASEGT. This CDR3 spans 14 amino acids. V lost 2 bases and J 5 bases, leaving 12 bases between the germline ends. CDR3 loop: CASSESGGSETQYF. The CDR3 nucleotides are TGTGCCAGCAGTGAATCTGGCGGGTCGGAGACCCAGTACTTC.

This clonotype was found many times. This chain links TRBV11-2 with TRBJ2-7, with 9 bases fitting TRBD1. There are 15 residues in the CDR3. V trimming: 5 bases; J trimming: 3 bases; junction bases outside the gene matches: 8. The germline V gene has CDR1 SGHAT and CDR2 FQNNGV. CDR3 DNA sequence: TGTGCCAGCAGCGCTCTGACAGGGGGACTCTACGAGCAGTACTTC. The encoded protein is CASSALTGGLYEQYF.

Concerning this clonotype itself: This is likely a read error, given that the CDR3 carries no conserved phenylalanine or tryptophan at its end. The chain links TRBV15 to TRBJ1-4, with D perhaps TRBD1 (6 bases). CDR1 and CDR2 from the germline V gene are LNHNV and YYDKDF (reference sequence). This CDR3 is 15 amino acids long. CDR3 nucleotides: TGTGCCACCGGCAGGATGAGGGGGGGTAATGAAAAACTGTTTTCT. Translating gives CATGRMRGGNEKLFS.

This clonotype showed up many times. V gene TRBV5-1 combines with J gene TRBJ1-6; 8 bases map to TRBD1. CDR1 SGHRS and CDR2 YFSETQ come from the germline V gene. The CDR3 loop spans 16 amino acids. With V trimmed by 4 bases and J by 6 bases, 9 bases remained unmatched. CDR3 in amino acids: CASSPDYRGGNSPLHF. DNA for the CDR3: TGCGCCAGCAGCCCGGATTACAGGGGGGGTAATTCACCCCTCCACTTT.

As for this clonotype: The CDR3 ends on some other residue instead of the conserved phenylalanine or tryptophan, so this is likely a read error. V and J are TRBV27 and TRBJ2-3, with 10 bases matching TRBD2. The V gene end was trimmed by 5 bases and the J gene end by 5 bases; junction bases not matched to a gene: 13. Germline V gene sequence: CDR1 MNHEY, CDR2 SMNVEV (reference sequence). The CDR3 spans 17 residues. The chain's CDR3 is CASSKTTRLAGVDTQYS. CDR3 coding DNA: TGTGCCAGCAGTAAAACAACCAGACTAGCGGGTGTAGATACGCAGTATTCT.

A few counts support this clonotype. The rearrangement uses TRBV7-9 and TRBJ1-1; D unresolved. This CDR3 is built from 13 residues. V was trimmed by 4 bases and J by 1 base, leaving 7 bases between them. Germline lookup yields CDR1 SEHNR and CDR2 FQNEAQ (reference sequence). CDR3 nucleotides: TGTGCCAGCAGCTCGTGGGGGAACACTGAAGCTTTCTTT. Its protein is CASSSWGNTEAFF. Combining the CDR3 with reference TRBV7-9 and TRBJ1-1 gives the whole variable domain DTGVSQNPRHKITKRGQNVTFRCDPISEHNRLYWYRQTLGQGPEFLTYFQNEAQLEKSRLLSDRFSAERPKGSFSTLEIQRTEQGDSAMYLCASSSWGNTEAFFGQGTRLTVV.

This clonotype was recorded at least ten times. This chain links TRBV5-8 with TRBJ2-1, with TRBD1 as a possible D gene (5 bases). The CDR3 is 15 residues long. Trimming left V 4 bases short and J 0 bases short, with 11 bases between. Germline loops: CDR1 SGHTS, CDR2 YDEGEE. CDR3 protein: CASSQTAPSYNEQFF. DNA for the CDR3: TGTGCCAGCAGCCAGACAGCCCCCTCCTACAATGAGCAGTTCTTC.

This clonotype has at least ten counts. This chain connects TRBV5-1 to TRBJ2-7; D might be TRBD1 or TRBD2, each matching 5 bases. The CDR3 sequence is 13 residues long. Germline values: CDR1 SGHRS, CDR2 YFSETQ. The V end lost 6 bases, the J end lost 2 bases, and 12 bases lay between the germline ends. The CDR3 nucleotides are TGCGCCAGCACTAGGGGACCAACCTACGAGCAGTACTTC. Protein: CASTRGPTYEQYF.

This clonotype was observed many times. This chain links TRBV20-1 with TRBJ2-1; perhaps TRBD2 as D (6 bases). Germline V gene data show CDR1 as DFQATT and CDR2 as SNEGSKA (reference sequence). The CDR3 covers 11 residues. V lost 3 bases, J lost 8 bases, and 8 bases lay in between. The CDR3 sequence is CSARGGYEQFF. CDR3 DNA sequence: TGCAGTGCTAGGGGGGGTTATGAGCAGTTCTTC.

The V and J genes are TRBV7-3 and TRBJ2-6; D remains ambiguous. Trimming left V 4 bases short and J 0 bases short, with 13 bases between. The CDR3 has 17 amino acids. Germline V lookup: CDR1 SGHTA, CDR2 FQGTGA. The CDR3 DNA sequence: TGTGCCAGCAGCTCGCGGACCCAGGTCTCTGGGGCCAACGTCCTGACTTTC. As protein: CASSSRTQVSGANVLTF. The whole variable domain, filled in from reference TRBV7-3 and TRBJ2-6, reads GAGVSQTPSNKVTEKGKYVELRCDPISGHTALYWYRQSLGQGPEFLIYFQGTGAADDSGLPNDRFFAVRPEGSVSTLKIQRTERGDSAVYLCASSSRTQVSGANVLTFGAGSRLTVL.

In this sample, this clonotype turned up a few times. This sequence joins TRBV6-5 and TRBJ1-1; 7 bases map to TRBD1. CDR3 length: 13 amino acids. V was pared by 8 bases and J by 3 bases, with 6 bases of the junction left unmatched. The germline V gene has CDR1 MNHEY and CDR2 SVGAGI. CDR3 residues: CASCQGVYTEAFF. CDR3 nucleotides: TGTGCCAGCTGCCAGGGGGTGTACACTGAAGCTTTCTTT.

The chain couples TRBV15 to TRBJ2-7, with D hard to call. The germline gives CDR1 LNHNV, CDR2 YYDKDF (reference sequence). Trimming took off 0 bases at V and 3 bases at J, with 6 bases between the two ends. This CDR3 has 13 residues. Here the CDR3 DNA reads TGTGCCACCAGCAGAGACACCTACTACGAGCAGTACTTC. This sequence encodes CATSRDTYYEQYF. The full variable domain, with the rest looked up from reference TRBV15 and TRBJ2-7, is DAMVIQNPRYQVTQFGKPVTLSCSQTLNHNVMYWYQQKSSQAPKLLFHYYDKDFNNEADTPDNFQSRRPNTSFCFLDIRSPGLGDTAMYLCATSRDTYYEQYFGPGTRLTVT.

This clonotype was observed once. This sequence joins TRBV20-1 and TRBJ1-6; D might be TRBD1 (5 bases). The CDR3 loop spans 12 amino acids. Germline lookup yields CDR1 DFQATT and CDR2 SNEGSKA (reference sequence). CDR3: CRDRGVGSPLHF. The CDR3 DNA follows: TGCAGGGACCGGGGGGTTGGATCACCCCTCCACTTT.

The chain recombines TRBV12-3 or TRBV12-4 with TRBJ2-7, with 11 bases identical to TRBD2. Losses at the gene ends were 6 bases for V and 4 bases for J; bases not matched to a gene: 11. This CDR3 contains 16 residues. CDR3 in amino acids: CASSHALAGDRYEQYF. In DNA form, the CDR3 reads TGTGCCAGCAGCCACGCACTAGCGGGGGATCGATACGAGCAGTACTTC.

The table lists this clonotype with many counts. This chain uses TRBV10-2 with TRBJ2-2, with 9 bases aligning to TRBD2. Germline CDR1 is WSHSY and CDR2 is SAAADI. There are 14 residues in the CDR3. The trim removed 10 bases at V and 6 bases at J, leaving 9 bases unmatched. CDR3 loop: CAILSSGTAGELFF. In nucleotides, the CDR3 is TGCGCCATTCTATCTAGCGGGACGGCCGGGGAGCTGTTTTTT.

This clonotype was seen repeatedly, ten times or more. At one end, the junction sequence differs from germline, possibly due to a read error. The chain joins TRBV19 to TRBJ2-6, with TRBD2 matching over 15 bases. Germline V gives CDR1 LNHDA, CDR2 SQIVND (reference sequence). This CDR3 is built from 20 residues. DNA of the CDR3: TGTGCCAGTAATCGGTTCCGGACTAGCGGGAGGGGGTCTGGGGCCACCGTCCTGACTTTC. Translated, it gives CASNRFRTSGRGSGATVLTF.

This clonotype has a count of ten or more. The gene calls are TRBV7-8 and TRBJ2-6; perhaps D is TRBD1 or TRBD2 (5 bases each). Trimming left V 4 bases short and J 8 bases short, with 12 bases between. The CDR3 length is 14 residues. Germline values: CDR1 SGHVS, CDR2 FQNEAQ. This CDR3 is CASSSGRGPNVLTF. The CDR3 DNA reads TGTGCCAGCAGCTCTGGACGGGGCCCCAACGTCCTGACTTTC.